This T cell receptor (beta chain) was recorded in a study of cytomegalovirus exposure and HLA in healthy donors. Whole-study findings and limits: The study designated 164 TCR beta chains cytomegalovirus-associated.

About this clone itself: Its target is not known.

The V end lost 5 bases, the J end lost 5 bases, and 9 bases lay between the germline ends. The CDR3 runs 12 residues. Germline loops: CDR1 SGHVS, CDR2 FNYEAQ. The PCR had 60 Vbeta and 13 Jbeta primers. This table comes from immunoSEQ multiplex PCR, and its TCRdb copy is limited to in-frame clones, with some not included. This repertoire shows around 140,000 clones, 61% found once; its top ten account for less than 2%. The sequenced sample consisted of PBMCs. The rearrangement joins TRBV7-6 to TRBJ2-5; D gene unclear. This TCR was recovered from a male donor in good health and CMV-seronegative. The CDR3 protein is CASSIYSETQYF. CDR3 sequence (DNA): TGTGCCAGCAGCATTTACAGCGAGACCCAGTACTTC. Variable domain in full (rest from reference TRBV7-6 and TRBJ2-5): GAGVSQSPRYKVTKRGQDVALRCDPISGHVSLYWYRQALGQGPEFLTYFNYEAQQDKSGLPNDRFSAERPEGSISTLTIQRTEQRDSAMYRCASSIYSETQYFGPGTRLLVL.